Listed below are T cell receptor beta chains from one sample, sequenced in a study of beta chain features in type 1 diabetes. Sequenced by immunoSEQ multiplex PCR; TCRdb stores in-frame clones only, minus some. The profile shows around 430,000 clones, 25% to 35% of them singletons. The sequencing sample was made of naive CD4+ T cells from blood. These receptors originate from a man aged 18 to 30 in good health. CDR3s include the opening cysteine and the closing phenylalanine or tryptophan. Only part of the rows carry a size: once, few, many, or a class if the clone is expanded.

J,V,size,CDR3
TRBJ2-7,TRBV25-1,few,CASSESTGSSYEQYF
TRBJ1-5,TRBV9,few,CASKMGRAQPQHF
TRBJ2-2,TRBV4-2,NA,CASSQPNRGRSSGELFF
TRBJ2-7,TRBV6-5,few,CASSYSTGPYEQYF
TRBJ2-1,TRBV28,NA,CASSLDKGATYNEQFF
TRBJ2-1,TRBV15,NA,CATSRDGTSSYNEQFF
TRBJ2-3,TRBV30,few,CAWSVTSGGDTQYF
TRBJ2-5,TRBV7-7,NA,CASSLVGVGRGRETQYF
TRBJ2-5,TRBV7-9,NA,CASSLRGAPQETQYF
TRBJ2-1,TRBV9,few,CASSGEGARNEQFF
TRBJ1-4,TRBV7-9,NA,CASSLGDLLTGEKLFF
TRBJ1-3,TRBV6-5,NA,CASSQTVEGTVSF
TRBJ1-1,TRBV29-1,few,CSVAGGDTEAFF
TRBJ1-1,TRBV5-6,few,CASSRDRGGTEAFF
TRBJ1-4,TRBV10-3,NA,CAIRKGRATNEKLFF
TRBJ2-7,TRBV20-1,NA,CSATGHTEQYF
NA,TRBV30,NA,CAWSRGRVSSYEQYF
TRBJ2-3,TRBV10-3,NA,CATAGTAGADTQYF
TRBJ1-2,TRBV14,few,CASSSQDSGVYGYTF
TRBJ2-5,TRBV9,few,CASSSTLQGQSETQYF
TRBJ2-1,TRBV4-2,NA,CASSHDPNDNEQFF
TRBJ2-7,TRBV9,few,CASSPRGLSSYEQYF
TRBJ1-4,TRBV7-9,few,CASSALQVNEKLFF
TRBJ2-7,TRBV4-2,NA,CASSQGEGGTYEQYF
TRBJ1-1,TRBV7-9,few,CASSPTGNTEAFF
TRBJ1-1,TRBV30,NA,CAWMTGTEAFF
TRBJ2-1,TRBV18,few,CASSPIAGVSINEQFF
TRBJ1-4,TRBV7-9,NA,CASTFATNEKLFF
TRBJ2-3,TRBV19,NA,CASSSWTSGTADTQYF
TRBJ2-3,TRBV7-2,few,CASSLDGTPTDTQYF
TRBJ2-7,TRBV18,NA,CASSPDPYEQYF
TRBJ2-1,TRBV18,NA,CASSPRTGGNEQFF
TRBJ2-7,TRBV30,few,CAWAGTGLRGYEQYF
TRBJ2-1,TRBV10-3,NA,CAISGELKAEQFF
TRBJ2-1,TRBV29-1,few,CSVFPGLRLNEQFF
TRBJ2-3,TRBV30,few,CAWSTGNSGYTDTQYF
TRBJ1-2,TRBV28,NA,CASRQDPNYGYTF
TRBJ2-6,TRBV6-4,NA,CASSDWSSGANVLTF
TRBJ2-7,TRBV4-1,NA,CASSQHQLAGNEQYF
TRBJ1-2,TRBV5-4,NA,CASSLPTGLANYGYTF
TRBJ1-2,TRBV29-1,NA,CSVGAGVGYTF
TRBJ2-5,TRBV29-1,few,CSVVTGFGTQYF
TRBJ2-1,TRBV2,few,CASRRDRAEDEQFF
TRBJ2-7,TRBV18,few,CASSSQVYEQYF
TRBJ2-3,TRBV30,few,CAWRGDLPRDTQYF
TRBJ2-3,TRBV7-2,NA,CASSPGQIYTQYF
TRBJ2-1,TRBV5-6,few,CASSFGLAGSYNEQFF
TRBJ2-1,TRBV28,NA,CASSPSISGRAGNEQFF
TRBJ1-1,TRBV30,NA,CAWSRGTEAFF
TRBJ2-3,TRBV29-1,NA,CSADRSTDTQYF
TRBJ2-2,TRBV9,NA,CASSVSSGSSAGELFF
TRBJ1-1,TRBV29-1,few,CSARERDTEAFF